This passage covers 18 T cell receptor beta chains from one sample sequenced in a study of early T cells in non-severe SARS-CoV-2 infection (dated by TCRdb to about 2021). The library was built by means of 5' RACE. Sequencing instrument: NextSeq 500. TCRdb itself trimmed the public reads at Q25 with fastp, ran MiXCR and retained productive beta chains. Duplicate CDR3 protein sequences are folded into a single record with the most common DNA and genes. The sample table shows tens of thousands of distinct CDR3 sequences, and approximately 10% are seen once. The biggest ten clones account for about 1.7% of the sample. Material for sequencing was whole blood. Receptor source: an adult who was a healthcare worker with PCR-confirmed SARS-CoV-2 infection or an uninfected control (not recorded which).

Many counts were recorded for this clonotype. The chain carries TRBV20-1 and TRBJ2-7; a possible D gene is TRBD2 (5 bases). Trimming pared 5 bases from V and 9 bases from J, leaving 17 bases between. Germline CDR1 and CDR2: DFQATT and SNEGSKA (reference sequence). The CDR3 sequence is 12 residues long. The CDR3 region has the DNA TGCAGTGCTTCTTTCGGAGACCGGGGGCAGTACTTC. It specifies CSASFGDRGQYF.

This clonotype was recorded at least ten times. The J gene is TRBJ2-1, the V gene TRBV5-6; no reliable D call. Germline V CDR1 and CDR2: SGHDT, YYEEEE. V gave up 2 bases and J gave up 5 bases, with 14 bases separating them. The CDR3 consists of 15 residues. In DNA, the CDR3 is TGTGCCAGCAGCTTCCGGGCCAGGTCGGACAATGAGCAGTTCTTC. Translating it yields CASSFRARSDNEQFF.

This clonotype appeared many times. The chain couples TRBV11-2 to TRBJ2-3; D unresolved. Germline CDR1 is SGHAT and CDR2 is FQNNGV. V dropped 6 bases and J dropped 6 bases, with 10 bases sitting between them. The CDR3 totals 12 residues. CDR3 loop: CASSDVGDTQYF. CDR3 DNA sequence: TGTGCCAGCAGTGACGTGGGGGATACGCAGTATTTT.

This clonotype showed up many times. This chain uses TRBV12-3 or TRBV12-4 with TRBJ2-7; 11 nucleotides match TRBD1. V lost 5 bases, J lost 7 bases, and 19 bases stayed unmatched. The CDR3 loop spans 18 amino acids. This chain's CDR3 is CASSPGTGGPGLLREQYF. The CDR3 region has the DNA TGTGCCAGCAGTCCGGGGACAGGGGGTCCAGGGTTACTGAGGGAGCAGTACTTC.

This clonotype showed up many times. This chain links TRBV6-5 with TRBJ1-1; D is undetermined. V lost 0 bases, J lost 1 base, and 3 bases lay in between. CDR1 is MNHEY, CDR2 SVGAGI, per germline. This CDR3 has 13 residues. The CDR3 DNA sequence: TGTGCCAGCAGTTACTCCCAGAACACTGAAGCTTTCTTT. It specifies CASSYSQNTEAFF.

The chain recombines TRBV6-5 with TRBJ1-1; a possible D gene is TRBD1 (6 bases). Germline V gives CDR1 MNHEY, CDR2 SVGAGI. Trimming cost V 0 bases and J 1 base, with 18 bases left between them. This CDR3 has 18 amino acids. The CDR3 here is CASSYSRTGTRRNTEAFF. The CDR3 bases are TGTGCCAGCAGTTACTCCCGCACCGGGACAAGGAGGAACACTGAAGCTTTCTTT.

This clonotype was observed a few times. The CDR3 region has the DNA TGTGCCAGCAGCTTAGGCTTGGGCTTTCAGTACTTC. Translating it yields CASSLGLGFQYF. The chain joins TRBV7-8 to TRBJ2-5, with D uncertain. From germline, CDR1 is SGHVS and CDR2 FQNEAQ. Trimming shortened V by 1 base and J by 11 bases, and 11 bases separated the two germline ends. This CDR3 has 12 residues.

There are many counts of this clonotype. This chain uses TRBV11-2 with TRBJ2-3; D gene uncertain. CDR3 length equals 15 residues. Germline CDR1 reads SGHAT; CDR2 reads FQNNGV. V was shortened by 5 bases and J by 6 bases, with 18 bases between the two germline ends. CDR3: CASSPGVPRGDTQYF. CDR3 sequence (DNA): TGTGCCAGCAGCCCAGGTGTCCCCCGCGGCGATACGCAGTATTTT.

This clonotype was detected a few times. This rearrangement joins TRBV18 to TRBJ2-3; D is ambiguous. This CDR3 spans 16 amino acids. With 3 bases removed from V and 1 base from J, the gap between germline ends came to 14 bases. Germline-derived CDR1 and CDR2 are KGHSH and LQKENI. The CDR3 here is CASSPIRVSGTDTQYF. As DNA, the CDR3 is TGTGCCAGCTCACCGATTAGGGTTTCCGGCACAGATACGCAGTATTTT.

This clonotype occurred a few times. The rearrangement joins TRBV6-5 to TRBJ2-3; 12 bases line up with TRBD2. This CDR3 region has 16 residues. Germline V CDR1 and CDR2: MNHEY, SVGAGI. The ends lost 5 bases at V and 1 base at J; junction bases unmatched: 4. For the CDR3, the DNA is TGTGCCAGCAGTAGGACTAGCGGGGAGCGCACAGATACGCAGTATTTT. Amino acids: CASSRTSGERTDTQYF.

V is TRBV5-6 and J is TRBJ1-6, with D uncertain. Deletions cut 0 bases from V and 0 bases from J, with 13 bases between. CDR1 is SGHDT and CDR2 is YYEEEE in the germline V gene. CDR3 size: 18 residues. CDR3 sequence (DNA): TGTGCCAGCAGCTTGGTTGCAGGCGAGAGCTCCTATAATTCACCCCTCCACTTT. Amino acid sequence: CASSLVAGESSYNSPLHF.

This clonotype was detected only a few times. V usage is TRBV6-5 and J usage is TRBJ1-1; 12 bases are shared with TRBD1. Trimming at V came to 2 bases and at J to 11 bases, leaving 6 bases not matched to a gene. Germline CDR1 reads MNHEY; CDR2 reads SVGAGI. The CDR3 runs 14 residues. In DNA form, the CDR3 reads TGTGCCAGCAGTTACGGGGACAGGGGGCGGCGGGCTTTCTTT. It is translated as CASSYGDRGRRAFF.

CDR3 sequence (DNA): TGCAGCGTTAAACTGGGCGGGGTTGACACCGGGGAGCTGTTTTTT. It translates to CSVKLGGVDTGELFF. The chain couples TRBV29-1 to TRBJ2-2; TRBD2 might be the D (6 bases). Germline V gives CDR1 SQVTM, CDR2 ANQGSEA. V was cut by 5 bases and J by 3 bases, with 16 bases left in between. This CDR3 has 15 residues.

This clonotype was found many times. The chain recombines TRBV11-1 with TRBJ2-1, with D possibly being TRBD2 (7 bases). Trimming removed 5 bases from V and 3 bases from J, with 20 bases in between. Germline V lookup: CDR1 SGHAT, CDR2 FQDESV (reference sequence). The CDR3 covers 17 residues. The CDR3 here is CASSATVGGGHYNEQFF. DNA of the CDR3: TGTGCCAGCAGCGCCACCGTGGGCGGGGGCCACTACAATGAGCAGTTCTTC. The full variable domain, its missing parts supplied by reference TRBV11-1 and TRBJ2-1, is EAEVAQSPRYKITEKSQAVAFWCDPISGHATLYWYRQILGQGPELLVQFQDESVVDDSQLPKDRFSAERLKGVDSTLKIQPAELGDSAMYLCASSATVGGGHYNEQFFGPGTRLTVL.

The chain has TRBV19 and TRBJ2-3; no definite D call. Trimming cost V 6 bases and J 2 bases, with 15 bases left between them. Germline CDR1 and CDR2: LNHDA and SQIVND (reference sequence). This CDR3 region has 15 residues. Written as DNA, the CDR3 is TGTGCCAGTAGCCCGGATGAGACTTTCACAGATACGCAGTATTTT. It encodes CASSPDETFTDTQYF.

This clonotype was seen repeatedly, ten times or more. This sequence joins TRBV13 and TRBJ1-4, with D perhaps TRBD1 (5 bases). The V and J ends lost 5 bases and 0 bases respectively, with 13 bases between them. Germline V gives CDR1 PRHDT, CDR2 FYEKMQ (reference sequence). The CDR3 totals 16 residues. This CDR3 reads CASSGRQPPTNEKLFF. The CDR3 coding sequence is TGTGCCAGCAGCGGAAGACAGCCCCCAACTAATGAAAAACTGTTTTTT.

At least ten counts were recorded for this clonotype. The gene calls are TRBV6-5 and TRBJ2-7; 7 nucleotides agree with TRBD1. CDR3 length: 14 residues. CDR1 is MNHEY and CDR2 is SVGAGI in the germline V gene. Trimming took 6 bases from V and 2 from J; bases not matched to a gene: 7. For the CDR3, the DNA is TGTGCCAGCAGACGCGACAGGGCCGCCTACGAGCAGTACTTC. It is translated as CASRRDRAAYEQYF.

The rearrangement links TRBV6-5 to TRBJ1-2; tentative D call: TRBD1 (5 bases). The V and J ends lost 0 bases and 4 bases respectively, with 18 bases between them. CDR1 and CDR2 from the germline V gene are MNHEY and SVGAGI. The CDR3 spans 17 residues. In DNA, the CDR3 is TGTGCCAGCAGTTACTCCGCCTGGCAGGGTTTGGTCTATGGCTACACCTTC. It encodes CASSYSAWQGLVYGYTF.